One and the same sample provided the 3 T cell receptor beta chains below, sequenced in a study of blood T cell repertoires in COVID-19. Method: immunoSEQ multiplex PCR; TCRdb's copy keeps in-frame clones and lacks some. The sample has over 100,000 clones; 82% are singletons. The sample consisted of peripheral blood. All receptors derive from a woman aged 70-85 years with acute or convalescent COVID-19.

The rearrangement joins TRBV7-6 to TRBJ2-5; TRBD2 is a possible D gene (6 bases). CDR3 length equals 14 residues. V lost 1 base and J 2 bases, leaving 8 bases between the germline ends. The V gene's germline CDR1 is SGHVS and CDR2 FNYEAQ. The CDR3 is CASSLVLAQETQYF. DNA for the CDR3: TGTGCCAGCAGCTTAGTACTAGCTCAAGAGACCCAGTACTTC.

A remark on this clone: Other DNA sequences within the sample encode an identical CDR3. The chain has TRBV5-1 and TRBJ1-2; D may be TRBD1 (5 bases). There are 14 residues in the CDR3. CDR1 and CDR2 (germline): SGHRS, YFSETQ. V was shortened by 1 base and J by 0 bases, with 7 bases between the two germline ends. The CDR3 region is CASSLQGSNYGYTF. CDR3 sequence (DNA): TGCGCCAGCAGCTTGCAGGGCTCTAACTATGGCTACACCTTC.

The rearrangement uses TRBV6-6 and TRBJ1-1; 8 bases agree with TRBD1. Germline-derived CDR1 and CDR2 are MNHNY and SVGAGI (reference sequence). The V and J ends lost 2 bases and 3 bases, in that order; junction bases with no gene match: 8. This CDR3 is built from 16 residues. The CDR3 region has the DNA TGTGCCAGCAGTTACCAACCGGAGGACAGGGACACTGAAGCTTTCTTT. Translated, it gives CASSYQPEDRDTEAFF.